The 6 T cell receptor beta chains listed next were all sequenced from one sample in a study of cytomegalovirus exposure and HLA in healthy donors. Primers included in the PCR were 60 Vbeta and 13 Jbeta primers. Measured with immunoSEQ multiplex PCR; TCRdb has only the in-frame clones, and not every one. This table has about 43,000 clones, around 64% appearing once. The specimen sequenced was PBMCs. Receptors were obtained from a human donor in good health.

This clone was observed a few times. The chain combines TRBV6-1 with TRBJ2-7; D perhaps matches TRBD1 (6 bases). The CDR3 covers 12 residues. Germline V gene lookup returns CDR1 MNHNS and CDR2 SASEGT. The ends were cut back, 8 bases at V and 4 bases at J, with 12 bases in the middle. This CDR3 is CASADQGYEQYF. In DNA form, the CDR3 reads TGTGCCAGCGCGGATCAGGGGTACGAGCAGTACTTC.

A few counts support this clone. V usage is TRBV19 and J usage is TRBJ2-3; possibly TRBD2 for D (7 bases). V lost 6 bases and J lost 10, with 20 bases in between. This CDR3 region has 14 residues. CDR1 and CDR2 (germline): LNHDA, SQIVND (reference sequence). The CDR3 sequence is CASSSAGAPSAQYF. The CDR3 DNA sequence: TGTGCCAGTAGCTCGGCGGGGGCCCCCTCAGCGCAGTATTTT. Using reference TRBV19 and TRBJ2-3 for the parts outside the CDR3, the full variable domain is DGGITQSPKYLFRKEGQNVTLSCEQNLNHDAMYWYRQDPGQGLRLIYYSQIVNDFQKGDIAEGYSVSREKKESFPLTVTSAQKNPTAFYLCASSSAGAPSAQYFGPGTRLTVL.

This chain links TRBV7-9 with TRBJ1-2; 8 bases are shared with TRBD1. The CDR3 runs 16 residues. Germline CDR1 is SEHNR and CDR2 is FQNEAQ (reference sequence). V trimming: 3 bases; J trimming: 0 bases; junction bases outside the gene matches: 6. Here the CDR3 reads CASSFQGALSNYGYTF. CDR3 coding DNA: TGTGCCAGCAGCTTTCAGGGGGCCCTTTCTAACTATGGCTACACCTTC.

The chain links TRBV28 to TRBJ2-1; D is possibly TRBD1 (6 bases). The V end lost 6 bases, the J end lost 7 bases, and 16 bases lay between the germline ends. Looked up from germline, CDR1 is MDHEN and CDR2 is SYDVKM. The CDR3 has 14 residues. CDR3 nucleotides: TGTGCCAGCAGCACGACGAGGGACATTAATGAGCAGTTCTTC. It specifies CASSTTRDINEQFF.

The V and J genes are TRBV6-5 and TRBJ1-2; TRBD1 is a possible D gene (6 bases). CDR1 and CDR2 (germline): MNHEY, SVGAGI. The CDR3 contains 13 residues. Trimming took off 6 bases at V and 4 bases at J, with 12 bases between the two ends. CDR3 nucleotide sequence: TGTGCCAGCAGACCACAGGGACCCTATGGCTACACCTTC. Its translation is CASRPQGPYGYTF.

The chain has TRBV2 and TRBJ1-1; 7 bases line up with TRBD1. The CDR3 runs 14 residues. V dropped 8 bases and J dropped 1; count of bases not matched to a gene: 7. Germline-derived CDR1 and CDR2 are SNHLY and FYNNEI. The chain's CDR3 is CASLQGQTNTEAFF. CDR3 nucleotides: TGTGCCAGCCTCCAGGGACAGACGAACACTGAAGCTTTCTTT.